This TCR beta chain came from a study of graft-versus-host responses after intestinal transplantation. Across the study: As for transplant type, recipients had multivisceral, liver-intestinal, or isolated intestinal grafts. Study-level points and caveats: The study associated peak circulating GvH clone levels with early post-transplant HvG declines. Recipient marrow contained GvH clones, some of which appeared first in ileum or blood.

V dropped 5 bases and J dropped 1; count of bases not matched to a gene: 15. The CDR3 covers 17 residues. Germline assignment: CDR1 SGHDT and CDR2 YYEEEE. On this clone itself: Antigen unknown.

The repertoire was sequenced with immunoSEQ multiplex PCR; TCRdb's copy has only in-frame clones and lacks some. The sample gives about 120,000 clones, roughly 95% of which show up once; roughly 3% is in the top ten. The clonotype was recovered from a human donor who received an intestinal transplant. The sample in question was unstimulated CD8+ T cells sorted from spleen or lymph node cells, obtained before intestinal transplant. The genes are TRBV5-6 and TRBJ2-7, with TRBD2 identical over 7 bases. CDR3 coding DNA: TGTGCCAGCAGTACGACTAAGCGGGGCGGGGTTTCCTACGAGCAGTACTTC. As protein: CASSTTKRGGVSYEQYF. The whole variable domain, filled in from reference TRBV5-6 and TRBJ2-7, reads DAGVTQSPTHLIKTRGQQVTLRCSPKSGHDTVSWYQQALGQGPQFIFQYYEEEERQRGNFPDRFSGHQFPNYSSELNVNALLLGDSALYLCASSTTKRGGVSYEQYFGPGTRLTVT.